These 30 T cell receptor beta chains share one sample of origin, sequenced in a study of radiation and T cells in renal cell carcinoma. Libraries were prepared by immunoSEQ multiplex PCR; TCRdb keeps only in-frame clonotypes and omits some of them. The data show roughly 130,000 clones, with around 89% seen just once and about 5% held by the top ten. The time point here: blood 2 weeks post-SBRT. The treatment here: 15 Gy SBRT to primary tumor, nephrectomy 4 weeks later. The starting material was blood, obtained from a patient whose treatment included radiotherapy and nephrectomy. The receptors stem from a woman in her 70s with renal cell carcinoma.

The CDR3: CASSDSRVAGELFF. CDR3 DNA sequence: TGTGCCAGCAGTGACAGTAGGGTAGCCGGGGAGCTGTTTTTT. The V and J genes are TRBV6-4 and TRBJ2-2, with no clear D. The V end was cut by 2 bases, the J end by 6 bases, with 10 bases between. The CDR3 contains 14 residues. Germline CDR1 is MRHNA and CDR2 is SNTAGT.

This sequence joins TRBV19 and TRBJ2-3, with 10 bases identical to TRBD1. V lost 4 bases, J lost 3 bases, and 10 bases stayed unmatched. The CDR3 has 17 residues. CDR1 is LNHDA, CDR2 SQIVND, per germline (reference sequence). This chain's CDR3 is CASSTLPGQGGTDTQYF. CDR3 sequence (DNA): TGTGCCAGTAGTACTCTTCCTGGACAGGGGGGAACAGATACGCAGTATTTT.

This chain connects TRBV18 to TRBJ2-5, with D perhaps TRBD1 or TRBD2 (5 bases each). Germline values: CDR1 KGHSH, CDR2 LQKENI. V was cut by 3 bases and J by 2 bases, with 13 bases left in between. The CDR3 is made up of 15 amino acids. CDR3 region: CASSPRGRTQETQYF. The CDR3 coding sequence is TGTGCCAGCTCACCTAGGGGACGTACACAAGAGACCCAGTACTTC. The full variable domain, in which reference TRBV18 and TRBJ2-5 provide the parts outside the CDR3, is NAGVMQNPRHLVRRRGQEARLRCSPMKGHSHVYWYRQLPEEGLKFMVYLQKENIIDESGMPKERFSAEFPKEGPSILRIQQVVRGDSAAYFCASSPRGRTQETQYFGPGTRLLVL.

There are a few counts of this clone. The chain joins TRBV27 to TRBJ1-1; tentatively, D is TRBD1 (5 bases). CDR3 length: 14 residues. The germline V gene has CDR1 MNHEY and CDR2 SMNVEV (reference sequence). Deletions cut 3 bases from V and 1 base from J, with 9 bases between. The CDR3 DNA reads TGTGCCAGCAGTTTCGGGGACTCGAACACTGAAGCTTTCTTT. Protein sequence: CASSFGDSNTEAFF.

The chain uses TRBV6-1 and TRBJ2-7; D unresolved. The V and J ends lost 9 bases and 5 bases respectively, with 11 bases between them. The germline gives CDR1 MNHNS, CDR2 SASEGT. This CDR3 comprises 11 residues. CDR3 DNA: TGTGCCAGTCTCCTAAGGGACGAGCAGTACTTC. This encodes CASLLRDEQYF.

The rearrangement links TRBV27 to TRBJ1-1; D remains ambiguous. V lost 2 bases and J 1 base, leaving 11 bases between the germline ends. The CDR3 is 15 residues long. Germline CDR1 MNHEY, CDR2 SMNVEV (reference sequence). The CDR3 here is CASSLKATRNTEAFF. In nucleotides, the CDR3 is TGTGCCAGCAGTTTAAAGGCAACCAGGAACACTGAAGCTTTCTTT.

The rearrangement uses TRBV7-2 and TRBJ2-1, with TRBD2 matching over 16 bases. Per the germline V gene, CDR1 is SGHTA and CDR2 is FQGNSA. CDR3 size: 17 residues. The junction had 7 bases not matched to a gene; V was cut back by 2 bases and J by 9 bases. The CDR3 sequence is CASSLLPGLAGGREQFF. In DNA, the CDR3 is TGTGCCAGCAGCTTACTACCGGGACTAGCGGGGGGGCGTGAGCAGTTCTTC.

The table lists this clone with a few counts. Other DNA sequences in this sample translate to the same CDR3. The rearrangement uses TRBV6-5 and TRBJ1-4; maybe TRBD1 (6 bases). The CDR3 is 12 residues long. Trimming removed 5 bases from V and 7 bases from J, with 8 bases in between. Germline assignment: CDR1 MNHEY and CDR2 SVGAGI. The CDR3, as DNA: TGTGCCAGCAGTCCCAGGGGTGAAAAACTGTTTTTT. This gives the protein CASSPRGEKLFF.

V and J are TRBV28 and TRBJ1-5; D is unresolved. V was trimmed by 8 bases and J by 4 bases, leaving 12 bases between them. CDR1 is MDHEN and CDR2 is SYDVKM in the germline V gene. The CDR3 consists of 13 residues. Here the CDR3 reads CASGYLGNQPQHF. The CDR3 DNA reads as TGTGCCAGCGGCTACCTGGGGAATCAGCCCCAGCATTTT.

The chain is built from TRBV6-6 and TRBJ2-7; D perhaps matches TRBD2 (5 bases). The CDR3 totals 15 residues. Trimming stripped 6 bases from V and 4 bases from J, with 19 bases between. Germline values: CDR1 MNHNY, CDR2 SVGAGI (reference sequence). In DNA, the CDR3 is TGTGCCAGCAGCTTCGGGGTGGTTGGGGATTACGAGCAGTACTTC. It is translated as CASSFGVVGDYEQYF.

The chain couples TRBV5-1 to TRBJ1-1; TRBD1 agrees at 7 bases. Trimming removed 5 bases from V and 0 bases from J; junction bases left unmatched: 4. The length of the CDR3 is 14 residues. The V gene's germline CDR1 is SGHRS and CDR2 YFSETQ. CDR3 residues: CASRGGQMNTEAFF. CDR3 DNA: TGCGCCAGCAGAGGGGGACAGATGAACACTGAAGCTTTCTTT.

The chain has TRBV29-1 and TRBJ2-2; D might be TRBD1 (5 bases). The CDR3 is 14 residues long. The germline V gene has CDR1 SQVTM and CDR2 ANQGSEA. The V end was cut by 7 bases, the J end by 6 bases, with 18 bases between. The CDR3: CSARVGVSSGELFF. CDR3 nucleotide sequence: TGCAGCGCCAGGGTAGGGGTGTCTTCCGGGGAGCTGTTTTTT.

The V call is TRBV4-3, the J call TRBJ2-7; TRBD2 might be the D (5 bases). This CDR3 region has 14 residues. Germline V gene lookup returns CDR1 LGHNA and CDR2 YSLEER. V was pared by 1 base and J by 5 bases, with 12 bases between. CDR3 loop: CASSQVQAAHEQYF. The CDR3 DNA follows: TGCGCCAGCAGCCAAGTCCAAGCGGCCCACGAGCAGTACTTC.

In its sample, this clone was seen a few times. The genes are TRBV6-5 and TRBJ1-1; D may be TRBD1 (6 bases). CDR3 length equals 13 residues. Trimming stripped 0 bases from V and 6 bases from J, with 8 bases between. Germline CDR1 is MNHEY and CDR2 is SVGAGI. The CDR3 DNA reads TGTGCCAGCAGTTACTCCCGGACAGCTGAAGCTTTCTTT. Protein product: CASSYSRTAEAFF.

The J gene is TRBJ2-7, the V gene TRBV30; no firm D call. Germline V gene sequence: CDR1 GTSNPN, CDR2 SVGIG (reference sequence). With 2 bases removed from V and 0 bases from J, the gap between germline ends came to 14 bases. The CDR3 loop spans 15 amino acids. CDR3 nucleotide sequence: TGTGCCTGGAGTCGGCTTGACAAAGACTCCTACGAGCAGTACTTC. Amino acid sequence: CAWSRLDKDSYEQYF.

This clone was counted only a few times. This chain connects TRBV30 to TRBJ1-6; 8 bases match TRBD1. The germline V gene encodes CDR1 GTSNPN and CDR2 SVGIG (reference sequence). This CDR3 is built from 14 residues. J lost 7 bases, V lost 4 bases, and 6 bases had no gene match. Written as DNA, the CDR3 is TGTGCCTGGAAGAGTCGGACAGGGAATTCACCCCTCCACTTT. Its translation: CAWKSRTGNSPLHF.

The rearrangement links TRBV13 to TRBJ2-6; perhaps TRBD2 as D (5 bases). CDR1 and CDR2 from the germline V gene are PRHDT and FYEKMQ (reference sequence). The V gene lost 3 bases and the J gene lost 2 bases, with 8 bases spanning the gap. The CDR3 loop spans 15 amino acids. CDR3 sequence reads: CASSFRDPGANVLTF. The CDR3 bases are TGTGCCAGCAGCTTCCGGGATCCTGGGGCCAACGTCCTGACTTTC.

This clone has only one observation. The rearrangement joins TRBV7-9 to TRBJ2-7, with D uncertain. Germline CDR1 and CDR2: SEHNR and FQNEAQ (reference sequence). The CDR3 sequence is 12 residues long. The V and J ends lost 3 bases and 7 bases respectively, with 10 bases between them. CDR3 nucleotides: TGTGCCAGCAGCTTTGCGAGCCGGGAGCAGTACTTC. This encodes CASSFASREQYF.

The chain has TRBV9 and TRBJ1-3; unclear D gene. The V gene's germline CDR1 is SGDLS and CDR2 YYNGEE. V was trimmed by 0 bases and J by 3 bases, leaving 13 bases between them. The CDR3 has 16 residues. CDR3 coding DNA: TGTGCCAGCAGCGTAGGGAGTCGGGTGGATGGAAACACCATATATTTT. This sequence encodes CASSVGSRVDGNTIYF.

This clone was detected only a few times. The rearrangement links TRBV7-3 to TRBJ1-6; D is ambiguous. Trimming cost V 1 base and J 10 bases, with 11 bases left between them. Germline V gives CDR1 SGHTA, CDR2 FQGTGA. CDR3 size: 14 residues. CDR3 in DNA: TGTGCCAGCAGCTTAATGAGGTTCGGGTCACCCCTCCACTTT. Translation: CASSLMRFGSPLHF.

The CDR3 region has the DNA TGTGCCAGCAGCTATTACCTGACGGCGAACACTGAAGCTTTCTTT. Protein sequence: CASSYYLTANTEAFF. The rearrangement joins TRBV5-8 to TRBJ1-1; D is ambiguous. The V gene's germline CDR1 is SGHTS and CDR2 YDEGEE. Trimming pared 3 bases from V and 1 base from J, leaving 13 bases between. The CDR3 consists of 15 residues.

This chain links TRBV6-6 with TRBJ1-1, with D perhaps TRBD1 (6 bases). There are 14 residues in the CDR3. Trimming took 6 bases from V and 1 from J, leaving 12 bases between them. Germline assignment: CDR1 MNHNY and CDR2 SVGAGI (reference sequence). The CDR3 nucleotides are TGTGCCAGCAGGCTTGGACAGCAGAACACTGAAGCTTTCTTT. This translates into CASRLGQQNTEAFF.

This chain links TRBV7-2 with TRBJ2-1; 14 positions match TRBD2. CDR1 and CDR2 (germline): SGHTA, FQGNSA. The CDR3 runs to 19 residues. J lost 1 base, V lost 4 bases, and 9 bases had no gene match. CDR3 DNA sequence: TGTGCCAGCAGCTCTTCGACTAGCGGGGGGGCCGAATCCTACAATGAGCAGTTCTTC. Translating it yields CASSSSTSGGAESYNEQFF. Drawing the rest from reference TRBV7-2 and TRBJ2-1, the complete variable domain is GAGVSQSPSNKVTEKGKDVELRCDPISGHTALYWYRQSLGQGLEFLIYFQGNSAPDKSGLPSDRFSAERTGGSVSTLTIQRTQQEDSAVYLCASSSSTSGGAESYNEQFFGPGTRLTVL.

The V call is TRBV6-5, the J call TRBJ1-2; unclear D gene. With 5 bases removed from V and 5 bases from J, the gap between germline ends came to 12 bases. This CDR3 has 13 residues. The V gene's germline CDR1 is MNHEY and CDR2 SVGAGI. For the CDR3, the DNA is TGTGCCAGCAGTCCCCTCGGCGGGTATGGCTACACCTTC. The encoded protein is CASSPLGGYGYTF.

This chain links TRBV5-4 with TRBJ2-1; 10 bases match TRBD1. Germline V gene lookup returns CDR1 SGHNT and CDR2 YYREEE (reference sequence). This CDR3 has 14 amino acids. With 5 bases clipped from V and 8 bases from J, the junction kept 7 bases outside the gene matches. The DNA of the CDR3 is TGTGCCAGCAGTTCACGACAGGGGGCCTATGAGCAGTTCTTC. Amino acid sequence: CASSSRQGAYEQFF.

This clone turned up a few times. This rearrangement joins TRBV30 to TRBJ1-5, with a weak D call TRBD1 (5 bases). CDR1 GTSNPN and CDR2 SVGIG come from the germline V gene (reference sequence). CDR3 length: 14 residues. V lost 2 bases and J lost 3, with 11 bases in between. CDR3 sequence: CAWSKGPYNQPQHF. The CDR3 region has the DNA TGTGCCTGGAGTAAGGGACCTTACAATCAGCCCCAGCATTTT. The whole variable domain, filled in from reference TRBV30 and TRBJ1-5, reads SQTIHQWPATLVQPVGSPLSLECTVEGTSNPNLYWYRQAAGRGLQLLFYSVGIGQISSEVPQNLSASRPQDRQFILSSKKLLLSDSGFYLCAWSKGPYNQPQHFGDGTRLSIL.

This chain connects TRBV7-9 to TRBJ1-3, with a weak D call TRBD1 (5 bases). CDR1 and CDR2 (germline): SEHNR, FQNEAQ (reference sequence). The CDR3 loop spans 15 amino acids. With 5 bases removed from V and 0 bases from J, the gap between germline ends came to 11 bases. The CDR3 sequence is CASSEGRSSGNTIYF. The CDR3 nucleotides are TGTGCCAGCAGCGAGGGACGGAGCTCTGGAAACACCATATATTTT.

The V call is TRBV9, the J call TRBJ1-5, with a possible D match to TRBD1 (5 bases). V was trimmed by 0 bases and J by 6 bases, leaving 7 bases between them. The CDR3 consists of 13 residues. The germline gives CDR1 SGDLS, CDR2 YYNGEE. The CDR3 is CASSVGGTQPQHF. CDR3 nucleotide sequence: TGTGCCAGCAGCGTAGGAGGGACTCAGCCCCAGCATTTT.

The chain joins TRBV5-1 to TRBJ2-3, with unresolved D. The CDR3 runs to 13 residues. Germline-derived CDR1 and CDR2 are SGHRS and YFSETQ. V was pared by 5 bases and J by 0 bases, with 7 bases between. The CDR3 loop reads CASRSSSTDTQYF. CDR3 nucleotides: TGCGCCAGCAGAAGCTCGAGCACAGATACGCAGTATTTT.

The rearrangement links TRBV6-5 to TRBJ1-1; D is unclear. V lost 4 bases, J lost 1 base, and 7 bases lay in between. This CDR3 has 13 amino acids. Germline CDR1 MNHEY, CDR2 SVGAGI. CDR3 amino acids: CASSSTRNTEAFF. The CDR3 nucleotides read TGTGCCAGCAGTTCGACACGGAACACTGAAGCTTTCTTT.